A selection of T cell receptor beta chains follows, all from one sample in a study of T-cell memory formation after mild COVID-19. TCRdb ran MiXCR on the 5' RACE reads and lists one entry per CDR3 protein. The sample lists over 300,000 distinct CDR3 sequences, roughly 19% occurring once. Input material: PBMCs or a T cell subset sorted from them (not recorded which). The source of these receptors is a man between 18 and 29 years old who had mild COVID-19 (a few samples of this study predate the infection). Cell type and time point are not known. The CDR3 runs from the conserved cysteine through the conserved F or W. A D gene is named only where the DNA matches it firmly. Clone size is stated in some rows and not others, as once, few, many or a class when expanded.

V gene,J gene,D gene,clone size,CDR3 DNA,CDR3 protein
TRBV3-1,TRBJ1-2,NA,NA,TGTGCCAGCAGCCAAGAGAACTGGGCTGGCTACACCTTC,CASSQENWAGYTF
TRBV7-2,TRBJ2-3,NA,NA,TGTGCCAGCAGCTTCGGTGGGCGGAGCACAGATACGCAGTATTTT,CASSFGGRSTDTQYF
TRBV5-5,TRBJ2-5,NA,few,TGTGCCAGCAGCTTGGCCCAGGGGCGAAAGACCCAGTACTTC,CASSLAQGRKTQYF
TRBV7-6,TRBJ2-1,NA,NA,TGTGCCAGCAGCTTAATGACCTTGGCCAATGAGCAGTTCTTC,CASSLMTLANEQFF
TRBV7-6,TRBJ1-3,TRBD1,NA,TGTGCCAGCAGCCTACATTTTAGGACAGGGATGGACGGAAACACCATATATTTT,CASSLHFRTGMDGNTIYF
TRBV4-1,TRBJ2-3,NA,few,TGCGCCAGCAGCCAGTTTAGCGGATCTAGCACAGATACGCAGTATTTT,CASSQFSGSSTDTQYF
TRBV7-3,TRBJ2-3,NA,NA,TGTGCCAGCAGCTTTGGAACCTCTAGCACAGATACGCAGTATTTT,CASSFGTSSTDTQYF
TRBV5-1,TRBJ2-7,TRBD1,many,TGCGCCAGCAGCTTAAGCAGGGGGCCCTCCTACGAGCAGTACTTC,CASSLSRGPSYEQYF
TRBV4-3,TRBJ2-3,NA,few,TGCGCCAGCAGCCAAGATTGGCGGCCCGGAGATACGCAGTATTTT,CASSQDWRPGDTQYF
TRBV7-8,TRBJ1-3,NA,NA,TGTGCCAGCAGCTTAACGAGCTCTGGAAACACCATATATTTT,CASSLTSSGNTIYF
TRBV6-1,TRBJ1-2,TRBD1,few,TGTGCCAGCAGCGCGGGACAGGGGAGCTATGGCTACACCTTC,CASSAGQGSYGYTF
TRBV5-6,TRBJ1-1,NA,NA,TGTGCCAGCGCCGCCGCTTCGGTCACTGAAGCTTTCTTT,CASAAASVTEAFF
TRBV27,TRBJ2-7,TRBD1,NA,TGTGCCAGCAGTTTAAGGACAGGGATTACCGAGCAGTACTTC,CASSLRTGITEQYF
TRBV5-6,TRBJ2-5,NA,few,TGTGCCAGCAGCGCTGGACAGCCCCTAGAGACCCAGTACTTC,CASSAGQPLETQYF
TRBV7-3,TRBJ2-1,NA,NA,TGTGCCAGCAGCTTAACGGCGGGGATCCACAATGAGCAGTTCTTC,CASSLTAGIHNEQFF
TRBV5-1,TRBJ2-3,TRBD2,NA,TGCGCCAGCAGCTGGTCTAGCGGGGGGATAGCGGTGGCAGATACGCAGTATTTT,CASSWSSGGIAVADTQYF
TRBV5-6,TRBJ1-5,NA,few,TGTGCCAGCAGCTTTCAGGGACGGAGCAATCAGCCCCAGCATTTT,CASSFQGRSNQPQHF
TRBV3-1,TRBJ2-5,NA,few,TGTGCCAGCAGCCAAATTGGCGGAGCCCAAGAGACCCAGTACTTC,CASSQIGGAQETQYF
TRBV20-1,TRBJ1-2,TRBD1,NA,TGCAGTGCGCTTCCCTCGACAGGGAGCTATGGCTACACCTTC,CSALPSTGSYGYTF
TRBV4-3,TRBJ2-3,NA,few,TGCGCCAGCAGCCCGCGGGACGGTACCACAGATACGCAGTATTTT,CASSPRDGTTDTQYF
TRBV24-1,TRBJ2-1,NA,few,TGTGCCACCAGTGCCTTACCGGACGGTTCAAGCTCCTACAATGAGCAGTTCTTC,CATSALPDGSSSYNEQFF
TRBV20-1,TRBJ1-1,NA,few,TGCAGTGCCTACAGCCTTTTGAACACTGAAGCTTTCTTT,CSAYSLLNTEAFF
TRBV7-9,TRBJ1-5,NA,NA,TGTGCCAGCAGCTTAGGGGGGGGGAACAATCAGCCCCAGCATTTT,CASSLGGGNNQPQHF
TRBV2,TRBJ1-5,TRBD1,NA,TGTGCCAGCATGGAGGAGGGGGCTAGCAATCAGCCCCAGCATTTT,CASMEEGASNQPQHF
TRBV7-8,TRBJ1-4,NA,NA,TGTGCCAGCAGCTCCCCCCCTGGGGGGTTGGCTAATGAAAAACTGTTTTTT,CASSSPPGGLANEKLFF
TRBV5-4,TRBJ1-1,NA,NA,TGTGCCAGCAGCCCGGGGTTGGGACCTGAAGCTTTCTTT,CASSPGLGPEAFF
TRBV12-3/TRBV12-4,TRBJ1-1,TRBD1,NA,TGTGCCAGCGCCTGGGGACAGGGAATGTCTGAAGCTTTCTTT,CASAWGQGMSEAFF
TRBV5-1,TRBJ2-2,TRBD1,few,TGCGCCAGCAGCCCAAGACAGGGGAACACCGGGGAGCTGTTTTTT,CASSPRQGNTGELFF
TRBV4-2,TRBJ1-1,NA,NA,TGTGCCAGCAGCCTAGGGTCCCCCGAGGCTCAAGGGGCTTTCTTT,CASSLGSPEAQGAFF
TRBV2,TRBJ2-3,NA,few,TGTGCCAGCCGCGGGCGCGCAGATACGCAGTATTTT,CASRGRADTQYF
TRBV7-2,TRBJ2-7,NA,few,TGTGCCAGCAGCCAAGTCCCCCGTTGGGAGCAGTACTTC,CASSQVPRWEQYF
TRBV7-9,TRBJ2-5,NA,NA,TGTGCCAGCAGCCCAGGGGGGGATGGGACCCAGTACTTC,CASSPGGDGTQYF
TRBV29-1,TRBJ1-2,NA,few,TGCAGCGTTGATGTCCCTTATGGCTACACCTTC,CSVDVPYGYTF
TRBV7-2,TRBJ2-3,TRBD2,NA,TGTGCCAGCAGCTTAGTGAGGCTAGCGGGGGGGACAGATACGCAGTATTTT,CASSLVRLAGGTDTQYF
TRBV5-6,TRBJ2-5,NA,NA,TGTGCCAGCAGCTTGGCCAGCAGGGAAGAGACCCAGTACTTC,CASSLASREETQYF
TRBV6-1,TRBJ2-3,NA,NA,TGTGCCAGCAACGTCGGACGGCGGGCAGATACGCAGTATTTT,CASNVGRRADTQYF
TRBV7-2,TRBJ2-3,NA,NA,TGTGCCAGCAGCGCCAGGCGAGATACGCAGTATTTT,CASSARRDTQYF
TRBV7-8,TRBJ2-6,NA,NA,TGTGCCAGCCAGGGATCTGGGGCCAACGTCCTGACTTTC,CASQGSGANVLTF
TRBV9,TRBJ2-3,NA,NA,TGTGCCAGCAGCTACCGGGACCACTTGGATACGCAGTATTTT,CASSYRDHLDTQYF
TRBV11-2,TRBJ2-3,NA,many,TGTGCCAGCAGCTTTCTCGCAGATACGCAGTATTTT,CASSFLADTQYF
TRBV12-3/TRBV12-4,TRBJ2-7,NA,NA,TGTGCCAGCAGTTTAATCGGGGGCCTTCAGTACTTC,CASSLIGGLQYF
TRBV12-3/TRBV12-4,TRBJ2-7,NA,NA,TGTGCCGGACCGTGCCCGTCCTACGAGCAGTACTTC,CAGPCPSYEQYF
TRBV5-1,TRBJ1-5,NA,few,TGCGCCAGCAGCTTTGGGGGAGATCAGCCCCAGCATTTT,CASSFGGDQPQHF
TRBV12-3/TRBV12-4,TRBJ1-1,NA,NA,TGTGCCAGCAGACCACCTCTCTGGGCAGTGAACACTGAAGCTTTCTTT,CASRPPLWAVNTEAFF
TRBV7-9,TRBJ1-2,TRBD1,NA,TGTGCCAGCAGCTTGTGGGACAGGACTCGTGGCTACACCTTC,CASSLWDRTRGYTF
TRBV29-1,TRBJ2-2,NA,few,TGCAGCGTTGGGGGAAACGCGAACACCGGGGAGCTGTTTTTT,CSVGGNANTGELFF
TRBV5-1,TRBJ2-2,NA,once,TGCGCCAGCAGCCCGTTTGGTCGCACCGGGGAGCTGTTTTTT,CASSPFGRTGELFF
TRBV7-2,TRBJ2-5,TRBD1,NA,TGTGTCAGCAGCTCTTGGACAGGGGAAGAGACCCAGTACTTC,CVSSSWTGEETQYF
TRBV6-5,TRBJ2-1,TRBD1,few,TGTGCCAGCACCCTGCGTGACAGGGCCATCGATGAGCAGTTCTTC,CASTLRDRAIDEQFF
TRBV4-3,TRBJ1-2,TRBD1,NA,TGCGCCAGCAGCCGACGGAGACAGGGTAACTATGGCTACACCTTC,CASSRRRQGNYGYTF
TRBV4-1,TRBJ2-5,TRBD1,few,TGCGCCAGCAGCCCGACAGGGCTGGGGCAAGAGACCCAGTACTTC,CASSPTGLGQETQYF
TRBV11-2,TRBJ1-4,NA,NA,TGTGCCAGCAGCCGTCCGCCTAATGAAAAACTGTTTTTT,CASSRPPNEKLFF
TRBV6-5,TRBJ2-1,NA,many,TGTGCCAGCAGTTTGACAGGACGGAATGAGCAGTTCTTC,CASSLTGRNEQFF
TRBV11-2,TRBJ2-5,NA,NA,TGTGCCAGCAGCCTTGGAACAGGGTACCAAGAGACCCAGTACTTC,CASSLGTGYQETQYF